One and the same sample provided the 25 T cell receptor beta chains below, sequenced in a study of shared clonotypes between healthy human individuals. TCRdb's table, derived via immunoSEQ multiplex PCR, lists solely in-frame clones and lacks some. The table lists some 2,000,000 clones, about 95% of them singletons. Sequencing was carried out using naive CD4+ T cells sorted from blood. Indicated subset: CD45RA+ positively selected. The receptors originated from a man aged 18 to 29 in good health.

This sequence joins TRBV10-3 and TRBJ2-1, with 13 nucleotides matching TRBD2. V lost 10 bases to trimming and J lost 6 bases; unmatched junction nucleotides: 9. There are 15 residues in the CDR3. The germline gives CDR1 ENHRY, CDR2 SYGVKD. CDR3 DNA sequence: TGTGCCACCAATATACTAGCGGGAGGGTCCAATGAGCAGTTCTTC. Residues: CATNILAGGSNEQFF.

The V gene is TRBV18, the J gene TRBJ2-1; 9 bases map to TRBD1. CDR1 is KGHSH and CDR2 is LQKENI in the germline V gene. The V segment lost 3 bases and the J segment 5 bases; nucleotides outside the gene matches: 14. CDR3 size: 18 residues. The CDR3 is CASSPKTGQGSVHNEQFF. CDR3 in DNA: TGTGCCAGCTCACCTAAAACCGGACAGGGGTCCGTCCACAATGAGCAGTTCTTC.

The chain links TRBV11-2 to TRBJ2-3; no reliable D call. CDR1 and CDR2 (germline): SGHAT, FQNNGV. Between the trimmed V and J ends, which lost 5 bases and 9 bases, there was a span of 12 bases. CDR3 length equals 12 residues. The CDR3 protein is CASSQDPGTQYF. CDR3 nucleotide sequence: TGTGCCAGCAGCCAGGACCCCGGAACGCAGTATTTT.

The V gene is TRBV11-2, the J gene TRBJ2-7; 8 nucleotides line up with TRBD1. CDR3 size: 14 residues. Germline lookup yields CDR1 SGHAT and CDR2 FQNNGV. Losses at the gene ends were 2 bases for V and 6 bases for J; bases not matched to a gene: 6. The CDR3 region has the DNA TGTGCCAGCAGCTTAACCTACAGGGGGAGCGAGCAGTACTTC. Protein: CASSLTYRGSEQYF.

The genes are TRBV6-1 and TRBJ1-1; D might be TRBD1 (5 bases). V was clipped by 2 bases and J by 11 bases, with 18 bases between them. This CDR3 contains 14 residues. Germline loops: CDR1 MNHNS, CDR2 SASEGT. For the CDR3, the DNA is TGTGCCAGCAGTGAAAGCACAGGTCGATTCGAGGCTTTCTTT. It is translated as CASSESTGRFEAFF.

The DNA of the CDR3 is TGTGCCAGCAGTGGGCCGGGACAGGGTGAAAATGAGCAGTTCTTC. Protein sequence: CASSGPGQGENEQFF. The chain links TRBV28 to TRBJ2-1; 9 bases align to TRBD1. Unmatched junction bases numbered 9, after V lost 5 bases and J lost 7 bases. From germline, CDR1 is MDHEN and CDR2 SYDVKM. The CDR3 contains 15 residues.

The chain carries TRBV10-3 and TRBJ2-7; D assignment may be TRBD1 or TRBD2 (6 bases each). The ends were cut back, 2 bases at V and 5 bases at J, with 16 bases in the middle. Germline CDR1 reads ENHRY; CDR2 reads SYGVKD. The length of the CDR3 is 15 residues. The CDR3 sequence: CAISERRGTFHEQYF. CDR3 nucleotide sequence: TGTGCCATCAGTGAGAGGAGGGGGACCTTCCACGAGCAGTACTTC.

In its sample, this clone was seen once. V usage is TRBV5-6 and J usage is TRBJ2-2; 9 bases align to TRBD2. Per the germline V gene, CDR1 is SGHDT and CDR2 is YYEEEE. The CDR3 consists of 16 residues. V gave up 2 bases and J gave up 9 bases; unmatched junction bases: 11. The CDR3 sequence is CASSFFLSGGHRELFF. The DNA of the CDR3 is TGTGCCAGCAGCTTTTTCCTTAGCGGGGGCCACCGGGAGCTGTTTTTT.

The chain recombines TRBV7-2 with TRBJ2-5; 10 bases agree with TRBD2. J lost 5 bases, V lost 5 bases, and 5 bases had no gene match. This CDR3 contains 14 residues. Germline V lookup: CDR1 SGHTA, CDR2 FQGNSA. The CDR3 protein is CASSQSGRGETQYF. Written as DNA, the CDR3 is TGTGCCAGCAGCCAGAGCGGGAGGGGCGAGACCCAGTACTTC.

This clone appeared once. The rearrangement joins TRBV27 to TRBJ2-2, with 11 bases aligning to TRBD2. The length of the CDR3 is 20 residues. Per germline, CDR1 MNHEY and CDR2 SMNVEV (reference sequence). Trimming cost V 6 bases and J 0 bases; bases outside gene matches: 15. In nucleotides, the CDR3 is TGTGCCAGCAGACACAAGCCCCTTATAGCGGGAGGGTCGAACACCGGGGAGCTGTTTTTT. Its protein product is CASRHKPLIAGGSNTGELFF.

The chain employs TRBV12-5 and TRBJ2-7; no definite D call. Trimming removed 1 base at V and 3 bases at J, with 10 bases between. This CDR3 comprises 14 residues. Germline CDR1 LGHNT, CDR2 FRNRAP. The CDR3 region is CASGLAGLVYEQYF. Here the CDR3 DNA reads TGTGCTAGTGGTTTGGCGGGCCTCGTCTACGAGCAGTACTTC.

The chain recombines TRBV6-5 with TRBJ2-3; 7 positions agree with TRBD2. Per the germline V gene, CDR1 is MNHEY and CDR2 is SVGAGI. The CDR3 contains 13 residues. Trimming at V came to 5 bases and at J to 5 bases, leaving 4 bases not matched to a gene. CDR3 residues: CASSRTSEDTQYF. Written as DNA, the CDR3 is TGTGCCAGCAGTCGGACTAGTGAAGATACGCAGTATTTT.

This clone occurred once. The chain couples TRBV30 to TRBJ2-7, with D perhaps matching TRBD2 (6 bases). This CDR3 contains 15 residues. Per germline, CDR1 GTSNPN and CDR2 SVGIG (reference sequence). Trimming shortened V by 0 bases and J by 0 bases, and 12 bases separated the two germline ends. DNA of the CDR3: TGTGCCTGGAGTGTAAAGGGCGGGGTCTCCTACGAGCAGTACTTC. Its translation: CAWSVKGGVSYEQYF.

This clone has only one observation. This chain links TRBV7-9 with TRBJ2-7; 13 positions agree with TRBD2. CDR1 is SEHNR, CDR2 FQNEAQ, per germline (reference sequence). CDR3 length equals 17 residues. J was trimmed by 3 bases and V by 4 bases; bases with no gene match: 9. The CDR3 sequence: CASSSGLAGAAGYEQYF. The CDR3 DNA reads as TGTGCCAGCAGCTCCGGACTAGCGGGAGCGGCGGGCTACGAGCAGTACTTC.

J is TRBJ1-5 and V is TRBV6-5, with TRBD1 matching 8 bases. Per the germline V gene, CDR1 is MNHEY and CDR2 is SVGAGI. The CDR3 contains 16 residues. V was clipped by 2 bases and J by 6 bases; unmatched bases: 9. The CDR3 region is CASSYRRQGAGQPQHF. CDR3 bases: TGTGCCAGCAGTTACCGTCGGCAGGGGGCAGGTCAGCCCCAGCATTTT.

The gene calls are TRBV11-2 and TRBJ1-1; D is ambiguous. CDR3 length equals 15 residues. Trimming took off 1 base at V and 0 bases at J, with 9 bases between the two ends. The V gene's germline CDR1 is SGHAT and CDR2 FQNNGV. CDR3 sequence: CASSLGETMNTEAFF. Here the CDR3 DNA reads TGTGCCAGCAGCTTAGGGGAGACAATGAACACTGAAGCTTTCTTT.

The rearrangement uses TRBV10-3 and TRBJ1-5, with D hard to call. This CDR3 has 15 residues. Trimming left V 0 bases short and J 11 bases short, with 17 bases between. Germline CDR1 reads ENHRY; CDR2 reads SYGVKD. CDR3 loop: CAISESGGSPLAQHF. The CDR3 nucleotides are TGTGCCATCAGTGAGTCGGGAGGATCCCCTTTGGCCCAGCATTTT.

The CDR3: CASSLARRGYEQYF. The CDR3 DNA reads TGTGCCAGCAGCTTAGCACGGCGGGGCTACGAGCAGTACTTC. The gene calls are TRBV7-9 and TRBJ2-7, with D maybe TRBD2 (6 bases). CDR3 size: 14 residues. Deletions cut 0 bases from V and 3 bases from J, with 9 bases between. CDR1 is SEHNR and CDR2 is FQNEAQ in the germline V gene (reference sequence).

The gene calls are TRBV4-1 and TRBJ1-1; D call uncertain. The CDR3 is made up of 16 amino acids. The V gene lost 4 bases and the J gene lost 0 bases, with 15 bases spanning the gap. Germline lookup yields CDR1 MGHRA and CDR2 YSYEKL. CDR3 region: CASSPYGYSMNTEAFF. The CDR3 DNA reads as TGCGCCAGCAGCCCCTATGGGTACAGCATGAACACTGAAGCTTTCTTT.

CDR3 sequence reads: CASILRLAGGPYNEQFF. In DNA, the CDR3 is TGTGCCAGCATCCTGAGACTAGCGGGGGGCCCGTACAATGAGCAGTTCTTC. J is TRBJ2-1 and V is TRBV2; 13 bases agree with TRBD2. In germline, CDR1 is SNHLY, CDR2 FYNNEI. CDR3 length: 17 amino acids. V lost 7 bases, J lost 4 bases, and 10 bases stayed unmatched.

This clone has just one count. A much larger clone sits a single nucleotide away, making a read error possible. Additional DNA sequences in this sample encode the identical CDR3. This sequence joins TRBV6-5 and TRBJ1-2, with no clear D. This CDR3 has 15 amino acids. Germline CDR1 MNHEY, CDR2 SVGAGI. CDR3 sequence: CASRSPPRHGYGYTF. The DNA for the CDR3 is TGCGCCAGCAGATCTCCCCCGAGACATGGGTATGGCTACACCTTC.

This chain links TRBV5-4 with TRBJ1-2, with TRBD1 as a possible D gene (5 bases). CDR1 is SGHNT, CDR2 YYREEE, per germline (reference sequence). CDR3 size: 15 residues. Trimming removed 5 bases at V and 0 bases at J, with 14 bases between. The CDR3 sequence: CASSSAQGANYGYTF. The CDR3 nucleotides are TGTGCCAGCAGTTCCGCCCAGGGAGCTAACTATGGCTACACCTTC.

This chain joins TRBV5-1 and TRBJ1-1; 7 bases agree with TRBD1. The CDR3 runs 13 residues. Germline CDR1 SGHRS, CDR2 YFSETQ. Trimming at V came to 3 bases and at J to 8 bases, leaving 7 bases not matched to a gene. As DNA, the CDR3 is TGCGCCAGCAGCTCGACAGGGCAAACGGAAGCTTTCTTT. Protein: CASSSTGQTEAFF.

The CDR3 DNA follows: TGTGCTAGTGGTTTGCCCCCCGGGGGACGCTCTGGAAACACCATATATTTT. Its protein product is CASGLPPGGRSGNTIYF. This rearrangement joins TRBV12-5 to TRBJ1-3, with D possibly being TRBD1 (5 bases). From germline, CDR1 is LGHNT and CDR2 FRNRAP. The V end was cut by 2 bases, the J end by 0 bases, with 14 bases between. This CDR3 is 17 amino acids long.

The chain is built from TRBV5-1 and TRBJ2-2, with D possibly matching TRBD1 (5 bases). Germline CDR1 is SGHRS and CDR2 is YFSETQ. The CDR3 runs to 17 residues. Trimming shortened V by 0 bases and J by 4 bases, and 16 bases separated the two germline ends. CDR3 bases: TGCGCCAGCAGCTTGGGGGGCCAGGCGGTTTTCACCGGGGAGCTGTTTTTT. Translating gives CASSLGGQAVFTGELFF.